The T cell receptor (beta chain) described here comes from a study of T cells in localized non-small cell lung cancer. Profiled with immunoSEQ multiplex PCR; TCRdb holds only in-frame clones, not every one. The profile shows around 43,000 clones, around 90% of them singletons. In the case of this clone: Its antigen is not identified.

Findings of the study overall: Adjacent lung tissue had a median about 52 of the top 100 clones found in the tumor.

Germline values: CDR1 LNHDA, CDR2 SQIVND (reference sequence). The CDR3 sequence is 17 residues long. With 3 bases removed from V and 5 bases from J, the gap between germline ends came to 19 bases. The rearrangement joins TRBV19 to TRBJ2-2, with a tentative D call TRBD1 (7 bases). The receptor comes from a man aged 18 to 49 with stage I lung adenocarcinoma. The input for sequencing was peripheral blood, taken before any cancer treatment. The CDR3 bases are TGTGCCAGTAGTATTTGGGAAGCGCAGGGGGGAACCGGGGAGCTGTTTTTT. Its translation is CASSIWEAQGGTGELFF.